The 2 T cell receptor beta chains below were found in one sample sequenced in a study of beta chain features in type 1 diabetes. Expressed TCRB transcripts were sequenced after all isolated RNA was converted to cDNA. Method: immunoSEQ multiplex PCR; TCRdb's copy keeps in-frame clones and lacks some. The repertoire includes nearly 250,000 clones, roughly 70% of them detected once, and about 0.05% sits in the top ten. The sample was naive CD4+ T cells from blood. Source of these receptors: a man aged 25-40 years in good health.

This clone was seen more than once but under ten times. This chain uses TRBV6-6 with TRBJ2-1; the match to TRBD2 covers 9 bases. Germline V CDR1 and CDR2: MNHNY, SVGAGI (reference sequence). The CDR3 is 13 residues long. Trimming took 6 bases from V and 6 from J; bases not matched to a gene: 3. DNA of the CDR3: TGTGCCAGCAGACCGACTAGCGGCAATGAGCAGTTCTTC. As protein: CASRPTSGNEQFF.

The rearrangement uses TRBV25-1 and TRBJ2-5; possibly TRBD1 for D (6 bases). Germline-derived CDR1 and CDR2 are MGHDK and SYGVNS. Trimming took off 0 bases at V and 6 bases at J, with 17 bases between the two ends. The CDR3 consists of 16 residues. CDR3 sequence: CASSEYIQGKGQTQYF. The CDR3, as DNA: TGTGCCAGCAGTGAATATATTCAGGGGAAAGGGCAGACCCAGTACTTC.